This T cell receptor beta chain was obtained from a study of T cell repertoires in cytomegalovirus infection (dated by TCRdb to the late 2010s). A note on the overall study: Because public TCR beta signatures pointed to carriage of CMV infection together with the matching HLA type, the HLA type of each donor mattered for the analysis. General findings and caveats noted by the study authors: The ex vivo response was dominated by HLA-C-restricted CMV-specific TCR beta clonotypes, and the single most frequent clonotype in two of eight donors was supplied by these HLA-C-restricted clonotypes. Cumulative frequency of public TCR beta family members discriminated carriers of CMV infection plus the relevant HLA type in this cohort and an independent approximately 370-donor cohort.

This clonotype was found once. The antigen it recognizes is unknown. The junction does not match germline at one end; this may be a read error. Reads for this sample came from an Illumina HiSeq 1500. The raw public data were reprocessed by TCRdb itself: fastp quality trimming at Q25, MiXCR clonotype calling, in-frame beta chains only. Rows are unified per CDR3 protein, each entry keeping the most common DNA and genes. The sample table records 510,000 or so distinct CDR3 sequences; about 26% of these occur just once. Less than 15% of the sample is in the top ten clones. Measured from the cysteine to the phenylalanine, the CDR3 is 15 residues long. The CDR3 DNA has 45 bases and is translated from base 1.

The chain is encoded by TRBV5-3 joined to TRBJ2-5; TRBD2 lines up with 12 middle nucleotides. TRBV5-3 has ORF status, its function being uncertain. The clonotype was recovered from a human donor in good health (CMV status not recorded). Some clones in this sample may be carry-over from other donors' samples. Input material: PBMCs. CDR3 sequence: CASSLTSGSWETQYF. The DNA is TGTGCCAGCAGCTTGACTAGCGGGAGTTGGGAGACCCAGTACTTC.